This record concerns one T cell receptor (beta chain) sequence. This clonotype appeared a few times. Its cognate antigen has yet to be identified. No much larger clone is present one base from it, and per-base qualities are unavailable. The CDR3, cysteine through phenylalanine, is 13 amino acids long. Solely the CDR3 DNA is kept, with 39 bases framed from the first base. V sheds 6 bases and J sheds 1 base, leaving 11 bases between their ends. In the germline V gene (reference sequence), CDR1 corresponds to DFQATT and CDR2 to SNEGSKA. This specimen comes from a study of chronic HIV infection and antiretroviral therapy (dated by TCRdb to the mid-2010s). The library was obtained by 5' RACE. Sequencing took place on an Illumina MiSeq. Through fastp at Q25 and MiXCR, TCRdb rebuilt clones from the public reads, retaining in-frame beta chains. Here each entry gathers all rows of one CDR3 protein and keeps the most common genes and DNA. This sample has some 46,000 distinct CDR3 sequences in its table, and about 18% of those were observed once. The top ten clones comprise over 2.5% of the sample.

The receptor was derived from an adult who had HIV and had not received antiretroviral therapy, or was an uninfected healthy control (not recorded which). Recombination linked TRBV20-1 to TRBJ2-3; matching of 6 bases hints at TRBD2 as the D gene. Material: peripheral blood. Here the CDR3 is given as CSAREVGTDTQYF. Here is the DNA: TGCAGTGCAAGGGAGGTGGGCACAGATACGCAGTATTTT.